The 22 T cell receptor beta chains in this list originate from one sample, sequenced in a study of shared clonotypes between healthy human individuals. Profiling relied on immunoSEQ multiplex PCR, and the TCRdb table lists in-frame clones only, not all of them. The table records roughly 520,000 clones, about 96% of them present only once. The sequencing sample was made of naive CD4+ T cells sorted from blood. Subset described: CD45RA+ positively selected. These receptors were taken from a woman between 25 and 40 years old in good health.

This chain links TRBV7-2 with TRBJ2-7, with TRBD1 matching 7 bases. CDR1 SGHTA and CDR2 FQGNSA come from the germline V gene. The CDR3 consists of 15 residues. V lost 5 bases to trimming and J lost 2 bases; unmatched junction nucleotides: 9. The CDR3 bases are TGTGCCAGCAGCGAGGGACAGAGTAGCCCCTACGAGCAGTACTTC. It specifies CASSEGQSSPYEQYF.

The rearrangement uses TRBV28 and TRBJ1-2; D remains unclear. The germline gives CDR1 MDHEN, CDR2 SYDVKM. V was shortened by 2 bases and J by 8 bases, with 9 bases between the two germline ends. This CDR3 has 12 amino acids. CDR3 sequence: CASSLEIQGYTF. The CDR3, as DNA: TGTGCCAGCAGTTTAGAGATCCAGGGCTACACCTTC.

The gene calls are TRBV18 and TRBJ2-7; a weak D match, TRBD2 (6 bases). CDR1 KGHSH and CDR2 LQKENI come from the germline V gene. The V end was cut by 3 bases, the J end by 6 bases, with 12 bases between. CDR3 length: 13 amino acids. Here the CDR3 reads CASSPEGLGEQYF. The CDR3 DNA reads as TGTGCCAGCTCACCGGAGGGGCTAGGCGAGCAGTACTTC. The whole variable domain, filled in from reference TRBV18 and TRBJ2-7, reads NAGVMQNPRHLVRRRGQEARLRCSPMKGHSHVYWYRQLPEEGLKFMVYLQKENIIDESGMPKERFSAEFPKEGPSILRIQQVVRGDSAAYFCASSPEGLGEQYFGPGTRLTVT.

To note about this clone: The same CDR3 arises from other DNA sequences in this sample as well. V usage is TRBV9 and J usage is TRBJ2-1, with unresolved D. V was shortened by 0 bases and J by 0 bases, with 7 bases between the two germline ends. Germline CDR1 and CDR2: SGDLS and YYNGEE. The CDR3 consists of 15 residues. The CDR3 loop reads CASSVASVSYNEQFF. CDR3 sequence (DNA): TGTGCCAGCAGCGTAGCCTCGGTCTCCTACAATGAGCAGTTCTTC.

This sequence joins TRBV5-4 and TRBJ2-3; D is undetermined. Germline lookup yields CDR1 SGHNT and CDR2 YYREEE (reference sequence). There are 16 residues in the CDR3. Trimming shortened V by 5 bases and J by 4 bases, and 20 bases separated the two germline ends. CDR3 bases: TGTGCCAGCAGGCCTACAGCAACTACTAACGCAGATACGCAGTATTTT. This gives the protein CASRPTATTNADTQYF.

The chain combines TRBV5-1 with TRBJ1-1; a possible D gene is TRBD1 (6 bases). The CDR3 is made up of 16 amino acids. Per germline, CDR1 SGHRS and CDR2 YFSETQ. The V and J ends lost 0 bases and 1 base respectively, with 13 bases between them. This CDR3 reads CASSLGPQGRNTEAFF. DNA for the CDR3: TGCGCCAGCAGCTTGGGGCCACAGGGACGGAACACTGAAGCTTTCTTT.

The chain is built from TRBV25-1 and TRBJ1-2; D might be TRBD1 (5 bases). V shed 2 bases and J shed 7 bases, with 14 bases lying between them. Germline CDR1 is MGHDK and CDR2 is SYGVNS. This CDR3 has 14 amino acids. CDR3 in amino acids: CASSEQGWGSGYTF. The CDR3 DNA sequence: TGTGCCAGCAGTGAACAGGGCTGGGGAAGTGGCTACACCTTC.

The J gene is TRBJ1-5, the V gene TRBV28, with unresolved D. This CDR3 contains 14 residues. Trimming removed 2 bases at V and 6 bases at J, with 11 bases between. The germline CDR1 and CDR2 sequences are MDHEN and SYDVKM. As DNA, the CDR3 is TGTGCCAGCAGTTTAGAATTGACGAGTCAGCCCCAGCATTTT. Residues: CASSLELTSQPQHF.

The chain couples TRBV4-1 to TRBJ2-5; D is unresolved. V was shortened by 1 base and J by 4 bases, with 16 bases between the two germline ends. CDR3 length: 16 amino acids. Germline-derived CDR1 and CDR2 are MGHRA and YSYEKL. CDR3 nucleotide sequence: TGCGCCAGCAGCCAAGGCGACCCAGGCCGTAGAGAGACCCAGTACTTC. It codes for CASSQGDPGRRETQYF.

This clone was seen a few times. The rearrangement joins TRBV15 to TRBJ1-5; no definite D call. Between the trimmed V and J ends, which lost 3 bases and 6 bases, there was a span of 6 bases. CDR3 length: 12 residues. Germline V lookup: CDR1 LNHNV, CDR2 YYDKDF (reference sequence). The DNA for the CDR3 is TGTGCCACCAGCAGGGTTCTTCAGCCCCAGCATTTT. This sequence encodes CATSRVLQPQHF.

The CDR3 region is CASSQRVGTSTDTQYF. CDR3 coding DNA: TGCGCCAGCAGCCAAAGGGTCGGGACTAGCACAGATACGCAGTATTTT. The chain is built from TRBV4-1 and TRBJ2-3, with a weak D call TRBD2 (6 bases). CDR3 size: 16 residues. V was cut by 2 bases and J by 0 bases, with 12 bases left in between. The germline CDR1 and CDR2 sequences are MGHRA and YSYEKL.

The CDR3 reads CASQTPSGDRGEQFF. CDR3 DNA sequence: TGTGCCAGCCAAACACCGTCCGGGGACCGCGGGGAGCAGTTCTTC. The chain combines TRBV5-4 with TRBJ2-1; D might be TRBD1 or TRBD2, each matching 5 bases. V was trimmed by 7 bases and J by 10 bases, leaving 24 bases between them. The germline V gene encodes CDR1 SGHNT and CDR2 YYREEE (reference sequence). The CDR3 length is 15 residues.

V and J are TRBV5-8 and TRBJ1-1; D is unresolved. V lost 1 base and J 1 base, leaving 8 bases between the germline ends. Germline V CDR1 and CDR2: SGHTS, YDEGEE. The CDR3 spans 14 residues. In DNA form, the CDR3 reads TGTGCCAGCAGCTTGTATCCAGCGAACACTGAAGCTTTCTTT. Translation gives CASSLYPANTEAFF.

V and J are TRBV18 and TRBJ1-1, with a possible D match to TRBD1 (5 bases). V was cut by 6 bases and J by 3 bases, with 14 bases left in between. CDR1 and CDR2 from the germline V gene are KGHSH and LQKENI. CDR3 length: 14 amino acids. The CDR3 sequence: CASSNRRGYTEAFF. The CDR3 DNA sequence: TGTGCCAGCTCCAATCGAAGGGGATACACTGAAGCTTTCTTT.

The chain combines TRBV10-2 with TRBJ2-2; D is perhaps TRBD1 (6 bases). Trimming cost V 4 bases and J 0 bases, with 12 bases left between them. This CDR3 is 16 amino acids long. Germline CDR1 is WSHSY and CDR2 is SAAADI. The CDR3 DNA reads TGCGCCAGCAGTGTAGGGCGGACAGCGAACACCGGGGAGCTGTTTTTT. This gives the protein CASSVGRTANTGELFF.

The rearrangement links TRBV10-3 to TRBJ2-7; D unresolved. The CDR3 has 14 amino acids. Germline assignment: CDR1 ENHRY and CDR2 SYGVKD. Trimming took 3 bases from V and 0 from J, leaving 9 bases between them. The CDR3 coding sequence is TGTGCCATCAGTGATCTGGCTAGCTCCTACGAGCAGTACTTC. Protein sequence: CAISDLASSYEQYF.

In its sample, this clone was seen once. CDR3 protein: CATTEGLAPTGELFF. The CDR3 region has the DNA TGTGCCACCACCGAGGGCCTAGCCCCCACCGGGGAGCTGTTTTTT. The J gene is TRBJ2-2, the V gene TRBV5-4; D is perhaps TRBD2 (5 bases). The V gene's germline CDR1 is SGHNT and CDR2 YYREEE (reference sequence). V was cut by 9 bases and J by 4 bases, with 19 bases left in between. This CDR3 has 15 amino acids.

The chain has TRBV2 and TRBJ2-7; no clear D gene. There are 13 residues in the CDR3. From germline, CDR1 is SNHLY and CDR2 FYNNEI. Trimming stripped 6 bases from V and 4 bases from J, with 13 bases between. CDR3 sequence: CASRPKIAYEQYF. DNA of the CDR3: TGTGCCAGCAGGCCCAAAATAGCTTACGAGCAGTACTTC.

This rearrangement joins TRBV28 to TRBJ2-1, with D perhaps TRBD2 (6 bases). Germline lookup yields CDR1 MDHEN and CDR2 SYDVKM. V gave up 7 bases and J gave up 4 bases, with 20 bases separating them. There are 16 residues in the CDR3. CDR3 protein: CASKPTQGGNYNEQFF. The CDR3 nucleotides are TGTGCCAGCAAACCCACCCAGGGCGGGAATTACAATGAGCAGTTCTTC.

V and J are TRBV29-1 and TRBJ1-4; weak D call: TRBD1 (5 bases). The germline V gene encodes CDR1 SQVTM and CDR2 ANQGSEA. This CDR3 comprises 16 residues. This CDR3 reads CSGSQGEGFGSEKLFF. In nucleotides, the CDR3 is TGCAGTGGCTCCCAGGGAGAGGGATTCGGGTCGGAAAAACTGTTTTTT.

Turning to this clone: One end of the junction varies from germline; a read error may be responsible. J is TRBJ2-3 and V is TRBV2, with a tentative D call TRBD2 (6 bases). This CDR3 region has 14 residues. CDR1 SNHLY and CDR2 FYNNEI come from the germline V gene. The CDR3 loop is CASREGEGTDTQYF. The CDR3 DNA reads TGTGCCAGCAGGGAAGGGGAGGGCACAGATACGCAGTATTTT.

V gene TRBV18 combines with J gene TRBJ1-2; 12 bases are a match to TRBD1. The length of the CDR3 is 16 residues. Germline lookup yields CDR1 KGHSH and CDR2 LQKENI. V lost 2 bases to trimming and J lost 6 bases; unmatched junction nucleotides: 7. The DNA for the CDR3 is TGTGCCAGCTCACCATCCGGGACAGGGGGCGCCCATGGCTACACCTTC. Translating gives CASSPSGTGGAHGYTF.